Below are 4 T cell receptor beta chains sequenced from a single sample in a study of shared T cell receptors in the human thymus. Profiled with immunoSEQ multiplex PCR; TCRdb holds only in-frame clones, not every one. This sample carries roughly 550,000 clones, approximately 78% of them seen once, and the ten largest clones take roughly 0.013%. The sample also formed part of further work on human thymus T cells.

Sequencing used thymocytes. These TCRs come from a boy younger than two with a congenital heart defect.

The genes are TRBV6-1 and TRBJ1-2; D not resolved. The CDR3 is 15 amino acids. Germline CDR1 and CDR2: MNHNS and SASEGT. Trimming left V 1 base short and J 3 bases short, with 12 bases between. CDR3 coding DNA: TGTGCCAGCAGTGAAGTAAGGTGTCAGGACTATGGCTACACCTTC. Encoded protein: CASSEVRCQDYGYTF.

V gene TRBV5-4 combines with J gene TRBJ2-5, with no clear D. The CDR3 runs 16 residues. The germline V and J ends were trimmed by 0 bases and 2 bases, with 14 bases remaining between them. The germline V gene has CDR1 SGHNT and CDR2 YYREEE (reference sequence). CDR3 sequence (DNA): TGTGCCAGCAGCTTGGCCGTGCCCCTGACACAAGAGACCCAGTACTTC. Its translation is CASSLAVPLTQETQYF.

This clone appeared a single time. This chain connects TRBV11-3 to TRBJ2-7; possible D gene TRBD2, 6 bases. The CDR3 runs 14 residues. Between the trimmed V and J ends, which lost 7 bases and 4 bases, there was a span of 17 bases. Germline lookup yields CDR1 SGHNT and CDR2 YENEEA. The CDR3 protein is CASTPEGWGYEQYF. The CDR3 DNA follows: TGTGCCAGCACCCCGGAGGGGTGGGGGTACGAGCAGTACTTC.

The chain joins TRBV18 to TRBJ1-1; the D gene is possibly TRBD1 (6 bases). Per germline, CDR1 KGHSH and CDR2 LQKENI. The V end lost 5 bases, the J end lost 3 bases, and 13 bases lay between the germline ends. The CDR3 contains 14 residues. CDR3 in amino acids: CASSADSADTEAFF. The CDR3 nucleotides are TGTGCCAGCTCAGCGGACAGTGCTGACACTGAAGCTTTCTTT.